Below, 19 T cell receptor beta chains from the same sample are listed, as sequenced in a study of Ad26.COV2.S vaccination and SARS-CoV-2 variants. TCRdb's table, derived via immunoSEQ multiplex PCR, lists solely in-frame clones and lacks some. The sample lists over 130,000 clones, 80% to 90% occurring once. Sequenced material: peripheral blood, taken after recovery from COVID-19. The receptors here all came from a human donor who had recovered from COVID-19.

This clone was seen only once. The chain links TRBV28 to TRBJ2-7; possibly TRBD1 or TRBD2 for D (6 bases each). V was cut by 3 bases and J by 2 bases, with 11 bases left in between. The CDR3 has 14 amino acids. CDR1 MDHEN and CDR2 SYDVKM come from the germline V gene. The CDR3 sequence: CASSFRGQAYEQYF. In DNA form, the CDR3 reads TGTGCCAGCAGTTTCCGGGGGCAAGCCTACGAGCAGTACTTC.

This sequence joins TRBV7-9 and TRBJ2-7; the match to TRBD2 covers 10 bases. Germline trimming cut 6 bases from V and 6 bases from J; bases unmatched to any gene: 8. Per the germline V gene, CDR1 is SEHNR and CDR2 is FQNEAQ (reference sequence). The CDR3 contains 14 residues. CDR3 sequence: CASSHSGGAFEQYF. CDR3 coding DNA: TGTGCCAGCAGTCACAGCGGGGGGGCCTTCGAGCAGTACTTC.

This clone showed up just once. DNA of the CDR3: TGTGCCAGCAGCTTAGATAGGTCCCCGGGACAGGGCGGTGAGCAGTTCTTC. It translates to CASSLDRSPGQGGEQFF. V is TRBV11-2 and J is TRBJ2-1; the match to TRBD1 covers 9 bases. From germline, CDR1 is SGHAT and CDR2 FQNNGV. The CDR3 has 17 residues. V dropped 0 bases and J dropped 9; count of bases not matched to a gene: 12.

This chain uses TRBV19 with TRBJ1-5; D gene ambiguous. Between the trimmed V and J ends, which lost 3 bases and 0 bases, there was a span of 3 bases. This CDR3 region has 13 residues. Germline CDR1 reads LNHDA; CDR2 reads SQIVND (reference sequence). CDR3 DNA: TGTGCCAGTAGTATTCCTAGCAATCAGCCCCAGCATTTT. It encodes CASSIPSNQPQHF.

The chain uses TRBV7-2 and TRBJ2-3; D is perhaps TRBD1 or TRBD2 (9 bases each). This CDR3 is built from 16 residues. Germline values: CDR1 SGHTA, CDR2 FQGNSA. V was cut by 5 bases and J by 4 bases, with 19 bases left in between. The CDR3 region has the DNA TGTGCCAGCAGCAAGACAGGGGGACTAGCCCCAGATACGCAGTATTTT. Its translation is CASSKTGGLAPDTQYF. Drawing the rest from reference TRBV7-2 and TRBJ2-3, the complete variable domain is GAGVSQSPSNKVTEKGKDVELRCDPISGHTALYWYRQSLGQGLEFLIYFQGNSAPDKSGLPSDRFSAERTGGSVSTLTIQRTQQEDSAVYLCASSKTGGLAPDTQYFGPGTRLTVL.

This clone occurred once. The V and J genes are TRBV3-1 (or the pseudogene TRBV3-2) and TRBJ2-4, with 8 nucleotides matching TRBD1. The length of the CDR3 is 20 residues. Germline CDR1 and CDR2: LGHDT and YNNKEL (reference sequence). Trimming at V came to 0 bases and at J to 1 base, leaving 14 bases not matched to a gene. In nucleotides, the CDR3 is TGTGCCAGCAGCCAAGATCTTCTTGGCAGGGGGCTTTCGGCCAAAAACATTCAGTACTTC. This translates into CASSQDLLGRGLSAKNIQYF.

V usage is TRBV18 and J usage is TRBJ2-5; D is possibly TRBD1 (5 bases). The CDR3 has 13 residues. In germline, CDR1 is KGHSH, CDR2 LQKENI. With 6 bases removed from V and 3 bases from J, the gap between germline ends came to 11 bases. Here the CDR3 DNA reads TGTGCCAGCTCGGCCGGACAAGAAGAGACCCAGTACTTC. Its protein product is CASSAGQEETQYF.

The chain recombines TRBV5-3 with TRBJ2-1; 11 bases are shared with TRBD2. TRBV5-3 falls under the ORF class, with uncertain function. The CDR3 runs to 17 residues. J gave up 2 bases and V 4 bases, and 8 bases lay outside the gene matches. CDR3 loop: CARSQTRLAGTYNEQFF. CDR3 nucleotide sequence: TGTGCCAGAAGCCAAACTAGACTAGCGGGGACCTACAATGAGCAGTTCTTC.

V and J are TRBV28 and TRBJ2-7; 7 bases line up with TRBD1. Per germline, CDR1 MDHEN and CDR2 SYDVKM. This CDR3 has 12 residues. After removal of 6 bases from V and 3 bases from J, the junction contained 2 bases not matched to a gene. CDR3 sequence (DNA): TGTGCCAGCAGCTGGGACAGCTACGAGCAGTACTTC. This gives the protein CASSWDSYEQYF.

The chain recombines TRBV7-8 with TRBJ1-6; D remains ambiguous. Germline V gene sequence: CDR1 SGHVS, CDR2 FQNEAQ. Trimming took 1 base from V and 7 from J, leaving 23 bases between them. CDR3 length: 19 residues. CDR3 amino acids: CASSLGRIGADDENSPLHF. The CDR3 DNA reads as TGTGCCAGCAGCTTAGGTCGTATCGGCGCGGACGATGAGAATTCACCCCTCCACTTT.

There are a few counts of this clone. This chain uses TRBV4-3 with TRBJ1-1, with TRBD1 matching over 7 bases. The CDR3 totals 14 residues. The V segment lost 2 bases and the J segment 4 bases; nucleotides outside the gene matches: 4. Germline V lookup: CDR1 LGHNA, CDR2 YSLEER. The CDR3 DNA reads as TGCGCCAGCAGCCAAACCTCAGGGGGCACTGAAGCTTTCTTT. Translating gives CASSQTSGGTEAFF.

The CDR3 loop reads CASSLGWRTTDTQYF. Here the CDR3 DNA reads TGCGCCAGCAGCCTAGGGTGGCGGACCACAGATACGCAGTATTTT. The chain recombines TRBV4-3 with TRBJ2-3; D is unclear. This CDR3 is built from 15 residues. Germline CDR1 LGHNA, CDR2 YSLEER. V was cut by 4 bases and J by 2 bases, with 13 bases left in between.

The CDR3 region has the DNA TGCGCCAGCAGCCAAGAGCTTGGGACTAGCGGGGGGCTCTCCTACAATGAGCAGTTCTTC. This sequence encodes CASSQELGTSGGLSYNEQFF. The chain combines TRBV4-1 with TRBJ2-1; 15 bases are shared with TRBD2. The CDR3 loop spans 20 amino acids. Germline-derived CDR1 and CDR2 are MGHRA and YSYEKL. V lost 0 bases and J lost 0; bases outside the gene matches: 6.

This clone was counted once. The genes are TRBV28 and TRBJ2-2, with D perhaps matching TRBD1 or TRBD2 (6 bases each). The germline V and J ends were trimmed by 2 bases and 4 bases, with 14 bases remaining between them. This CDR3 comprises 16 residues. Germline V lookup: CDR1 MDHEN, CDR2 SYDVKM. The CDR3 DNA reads TGTGCCAGCAGTTTAACGGTCGGGGGCGCCACCGGGGAGCTGTTTTTT. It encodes CASSLTVGGATGELFF.

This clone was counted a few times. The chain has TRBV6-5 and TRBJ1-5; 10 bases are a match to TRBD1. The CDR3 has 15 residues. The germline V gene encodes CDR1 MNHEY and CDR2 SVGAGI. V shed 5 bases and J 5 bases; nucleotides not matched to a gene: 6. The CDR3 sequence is CASSLGTGEHQPQHF. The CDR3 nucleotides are TGTGCCAGCAGTCTCGGGACAGGGGAACATCAGCCCCAGCATTTT.

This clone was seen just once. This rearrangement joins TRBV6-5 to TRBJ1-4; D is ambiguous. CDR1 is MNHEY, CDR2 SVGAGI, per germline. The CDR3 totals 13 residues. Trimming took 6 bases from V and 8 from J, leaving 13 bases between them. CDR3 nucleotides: TGTGCCAGCAGACTTGACACCTTAGAAAAACTGTTTTTT. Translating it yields CASRLDTLEKLFF.

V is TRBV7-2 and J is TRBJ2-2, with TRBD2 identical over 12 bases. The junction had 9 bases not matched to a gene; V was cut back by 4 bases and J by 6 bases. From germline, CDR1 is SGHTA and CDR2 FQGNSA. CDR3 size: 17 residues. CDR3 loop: CASSWTPSGGEAGELFF. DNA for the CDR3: TGTGCCAGCAGCTGGACCCCTAGCGGGGGGGAGGCCGGGGAGCTGTTTTTT.

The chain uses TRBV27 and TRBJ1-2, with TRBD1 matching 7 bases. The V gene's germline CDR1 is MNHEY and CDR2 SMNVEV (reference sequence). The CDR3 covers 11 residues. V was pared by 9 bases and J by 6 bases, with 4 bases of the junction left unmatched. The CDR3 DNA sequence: TGTGCCAGTGGGGGGACAGATGGCTACACCTTC. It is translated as CASGGTDGYTF.

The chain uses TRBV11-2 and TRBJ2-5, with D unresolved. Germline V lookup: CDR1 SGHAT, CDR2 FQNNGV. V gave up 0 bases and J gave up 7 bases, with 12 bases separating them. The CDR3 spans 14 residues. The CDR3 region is CASSLDFPGGTQYF. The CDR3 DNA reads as TGTGCCAGCAGCTTAGATTTTCCGGGCGGGACCCAGTACTTC.